A single sample is the source of the 10 T cell receptor beta chains below, sequenced in a study of CD8 T cells in Susac syndrome (dated 2019 in TCRdb). Receptor libraries were prepared by the immunoSEQ multiplex PCR assay. RNA was extracted using the RNeasy kit, and roughly 0.45 to 1 microgram was reverse transcribed with random hexamers. Starting from the raw public reads, TCRdb applied fastp trimming at Q25, assembled clones with MiXCR and retained in-frame beta chains. Each CDR3 protein appears once, grouped with its most common genes and DNA. This sample has about 300,000 distinct CDR3 sequences in its table, and roughly nine tenths of those were observed once. Around 0.07% of the sample belongs to the ten largest clones. The specimen sequenced was CD4+ T cells from PBMCs. Receptors originate from a human donor with multiple sclerosis.

The CDR3, as DNA: TGTGCCAGCAGCCAGCCGGGGGGGCGAGAGACCCAGTACTTC. Protein product: CASSQPGGRETQYF. The rearrangement joins TRBV3-1 to TRBJ2-5, with 8 bases fitting TRBD2. Germline lookup yields CDR1 LGHDT and CDR2 YNNKEL (reference sequence). The trim removed 3 bases at V and 4 bases at J, leaving 4 bases unmatched. The CDR3 is 14 amino acids.

V gene TRBV27 combines with J gene TRBJ1-2; a possible D gene is TRBD1 (6 bases). Germline CDR1 reads MNHEY; CDR2 reads SMNVEV (reference sequence). The CDR3 totals 14 residues. Trimming cost V 3 bases and J 7 bases, with 15 bases left between them. CDR3 DNA: TGTGCCAGCAGTTTTCGGGGGGCGGGCGGTGGCTACACCTTC. Translation: CASSFRGAGGGYTF.

The chain combines TRBV5-6 with TRBJ2-2; D not certain. Trimming stripped 1 base from V and 4 bases from J, with 14 bases between. Germline CDR1 SGHDT, CDR2 YYEEEE. The CDR3 totals 16 residues. The CDR3 spells CASSLMAAKGTGELFF. The CDR3 nucleotides read TGTGCCAGCAGCTTGATGGCAGCCAAGGGCACCGGGGAGCTGTTTTTT.

The chain carries TRBV3-1 and TRBJ2-5, with a possible D match to TRBD1 (6 bases). V dropped 1 base and J dropped 5 bases, with 17 bases sitting between them. The CDR3 loop spans 16 amino acids. The V gene's germline CDR1 is LGHDT and CDR2 YNNKEL (reference sequence). Here the CDR3 DNA reads TGTGCCAGCAGCCAAGCCACAGGGTTCAAGAGGGAGACCCAGTACTTC. It translates to CASSQATGFKRETQYF.

The rearrangement uses TRBV2 and TRBJ1-1; D gene uncertain. The CDR3 spans 16 residues. Germline V lookup: CDR1 SNHLY, CDR2 FYNNEI. Trimming removed 2 bases from V and 2 bases from J, with 15 bases in between. DNA for the CDR3: TGTGCCAGCAGTGAAATGAGATCGGGCAGTAACACTGAAGCTTTCTTT. Amino acids: CASSEMRSGSNTEAFF.

V and J are TRBV20-1 and TRBJ1-1, with D perhaps matching TRBD1 (6 bases). Trimming took 6 bases from V and 5 from J, leaving 16 bases between them. The CDR3 consists of 13 residues. In germline, CDR1 is DFQATT, CDR2 SNEGSKA (reference sequence). CDR3 in amino acids: CSAEIQGRTEAFF. CDR3 nucleotides: TGCAGTGCCGAAATCCAGGGGAGAACTGAAGCTTTCTTT.

The CDR3 is CASSQGIGSPTWTQYF. CDR3 in DNA: TGCGCCAGCAGCCAAGGTATTGGGAGTCCGACGTGGACCCAGTACTTC. This rearrangement joins TRBV4-3 to TRBJ2-5; a weak D match, TRBD2 (5 bases). With 1 base removed from V and 7 bases from J, the gap between germline ends came to 19 bases. Germline V gene data show CDR1 as LGHNA and CDR2 as YSLEER. The CDR3 length is 16 residues.

The chain carries TRBV7-3 and TRBJ2-3; 9 nucleotides line up with TRBD2. Germline V gene lookup returns CDR1 SGHTA and CDR2 FQGTGA. This CDR3 has 16 amino acids. The V and J ends lost 2 bases and 6 bases, in that order; junction bases with no gene match: 9. The CDR3 sequence: CASSLDGGGATDTQYF. Here the CDR3 DNA reads TGTGCCAGCAGCTTAGACGGCGGGGGGGCAACCGATACGCAGTATTTT. The entire variable domain, with the rest obtained from reference TRBV7-3 and TRBJ2-3, is as follows: GAGVSQTPSNKVTEKGKYVELRCDPISGHTALYWYRQSLGQGPEFLIYFQGTGAADDSGLPNDRFFAVRPEGSVSTLKIQRTERGDSAVYLCASSLDGGGATDTQYFGPGTRLTVL.

V gene TRBV7-2 combines with J gene TRBJ2-7, with 11 bases fitting TRBD2. V shed 5 bases, J shed 0 bases, and the junction held 3 bases outside the gene matches. Per germline, CDR1 SGHTA and CDR2 FQGNSA. There are 15 residues in the CDR3. The CDR3 nucleotides read TGTGCCAGCAGCCGGGGACTAGCGGCCTCCTACGAGCAGTACTTC. Translated, it gives CASSRGLAASYEQYF.

This clonotype was detected once. The CDR3 spells CSVTKAGTASYEQYF. CDR3 DNA: TGCAGCGTCACCAAAGCCGGGACGGCGTCCTACGAGCAGTACTTC. V usage is TRBV29-1 and J usage is TRBJ2-7, with D possibly called TRBD1 or TRBD2 (5 bases each). Germline V gene data show CDR1 as SQVTM and CDR2 as ANQGSEA. V lost 6 bases, J lost 1 base, and 19 bases lay in between. The CDR3 has 15 residues.